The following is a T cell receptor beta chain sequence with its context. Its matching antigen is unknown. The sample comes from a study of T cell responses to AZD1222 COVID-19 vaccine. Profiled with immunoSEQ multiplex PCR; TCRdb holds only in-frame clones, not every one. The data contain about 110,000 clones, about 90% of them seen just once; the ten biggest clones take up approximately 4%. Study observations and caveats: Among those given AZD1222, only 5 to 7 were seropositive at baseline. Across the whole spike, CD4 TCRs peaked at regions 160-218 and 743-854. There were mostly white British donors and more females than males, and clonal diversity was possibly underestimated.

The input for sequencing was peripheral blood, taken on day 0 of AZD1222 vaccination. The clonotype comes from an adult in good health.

CDR3 nucleotides: TGCGCCAGCAGCTTGACAGGAGCAACTTCCTACGAGCAGTACTTC. The encoded protein is CASSLTGATSYEQYF. The V gene is TRBV5-1, the J gene TRBJ2-7; tentatively, D is TRBD1 (5 bases). V gave up 1 base and J gave up 1 base, with 12 bases separating them. Germline V gene data show CDR1 as SGHRS and CDR2 as YFSETQ. This CDR3 has 15 amino acids.